Included here is one T cell receptor beta chain sequence, with context. What it binds is not known. The data were taken from a study of cytomegalovirus exposure and HLA in healthy donors. Study at large: According to later analysis, the same platform produced the 120 validation and some 680 first-cohort repertoires.

Sequencing was performed with immunoSEQ multiplex PCR; in TCRdb, only in-frame clones are kept and a portion is missing. The sample has tens of thousands of clones; just over 85% are singletons. The CDR3 loop spans 12 amino acids. Germline lookup yields CDR1 GTSNPN and CDR2 SVGIG (reference sequence). V shed 5 bases and J 4 bases; nucleotides not matched to a gene: 1. The donors were in the approximately 120-subject validation cohort; that cohort was separate from the approximately 700-subject first cohort. Whole-study results and caveats: TCR beta chains numbering approximately 150 were designated cytomegalovirus-associated. In vitro work confirmed that a few CMV-associated chains recognize CMV antigens.

The sample taken for sequencing was PBMCs. The chain uses TRBV30 and TRBJ2-7, with TRBD1 matching over 11 bases. The source is a woman in her twenties or thirties in good health and CMV-seronegative. CDR3 sequence: CAWGQGAYEQYF. CDR3 DNA sequence: TGTGCCTGGGGACAGGGGGCTTACGAGCAGTACTTC.